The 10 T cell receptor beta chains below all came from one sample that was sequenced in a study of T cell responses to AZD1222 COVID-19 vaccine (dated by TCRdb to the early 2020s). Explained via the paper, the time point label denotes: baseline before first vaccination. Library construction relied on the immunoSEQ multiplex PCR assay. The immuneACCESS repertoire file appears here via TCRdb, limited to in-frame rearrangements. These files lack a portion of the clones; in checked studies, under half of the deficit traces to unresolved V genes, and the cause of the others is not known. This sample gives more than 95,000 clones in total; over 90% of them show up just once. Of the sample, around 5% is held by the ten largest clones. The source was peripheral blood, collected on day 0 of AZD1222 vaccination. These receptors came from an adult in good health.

Here the CDR3 DNA reads TGTGCCAGCAGCCCAGGACTAGCGGGAGCATCCTACAATGAGCAGTTCTTC. Residues: CASSPGLAGASYNEQFF. V usage is TRBV7-9 and J usage is TRBJ2-1; TRBD2 aligns across 13 bases. V lost 5 bases and J lost 1; bases outside the gene matches: 5. Germline V gene lookup returns CDR1 SEHNR and CDR2 FQNEAQ (reference sequence). This CDR3 spans 17 amino acids.

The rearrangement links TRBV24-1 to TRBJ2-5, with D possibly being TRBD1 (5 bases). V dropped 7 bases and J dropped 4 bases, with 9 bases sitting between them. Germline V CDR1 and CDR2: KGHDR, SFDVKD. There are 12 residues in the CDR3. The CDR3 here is CATRGVRETQYF. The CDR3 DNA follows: TGTGCCACCAGAGGGGTGCGAGAGACCCAGTACTTC.

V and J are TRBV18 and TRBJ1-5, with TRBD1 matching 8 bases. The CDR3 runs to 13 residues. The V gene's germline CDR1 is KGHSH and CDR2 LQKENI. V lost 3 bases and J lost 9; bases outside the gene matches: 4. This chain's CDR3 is CASSPDRERPQHF. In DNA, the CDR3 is TGTGCCAGCTCACCGGACAGGGAAAGGCCCCAGCATTTT.

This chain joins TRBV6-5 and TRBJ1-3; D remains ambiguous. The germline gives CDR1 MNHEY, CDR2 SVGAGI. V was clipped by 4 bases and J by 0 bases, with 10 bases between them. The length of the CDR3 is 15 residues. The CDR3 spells CASSSLESSGNTIYF. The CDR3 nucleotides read TGTGCCAGCAGTTCCCTGGAGAGCTCTGGAAACACCATATATTTT.

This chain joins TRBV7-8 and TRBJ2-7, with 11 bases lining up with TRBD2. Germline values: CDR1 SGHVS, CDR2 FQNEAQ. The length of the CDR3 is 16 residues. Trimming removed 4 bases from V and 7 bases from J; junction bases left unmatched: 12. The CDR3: CASSSELAGAREEQYF. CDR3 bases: TGTGCCAGCAGCTCAGAACTAGCGGGAGCAAGGGAAGAGCAGTACTTC.

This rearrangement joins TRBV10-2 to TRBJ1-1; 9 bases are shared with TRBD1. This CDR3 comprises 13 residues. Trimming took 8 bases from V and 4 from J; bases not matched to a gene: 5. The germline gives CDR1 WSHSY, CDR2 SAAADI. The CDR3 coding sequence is TGCGCCAGCCAGGGACAGGGTTTCACTGAAGCTTTCTTT. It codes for CASQGQGFTEAFF.

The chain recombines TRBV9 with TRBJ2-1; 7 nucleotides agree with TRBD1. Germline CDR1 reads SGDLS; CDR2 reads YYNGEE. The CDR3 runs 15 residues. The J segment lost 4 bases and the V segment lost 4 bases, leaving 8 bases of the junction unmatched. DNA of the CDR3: TGTGCCAGCAGCCCCCACGGACAGGAGTACAATGAGCAGTTCTTC. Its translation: CASSPHGQEYNEQFF.

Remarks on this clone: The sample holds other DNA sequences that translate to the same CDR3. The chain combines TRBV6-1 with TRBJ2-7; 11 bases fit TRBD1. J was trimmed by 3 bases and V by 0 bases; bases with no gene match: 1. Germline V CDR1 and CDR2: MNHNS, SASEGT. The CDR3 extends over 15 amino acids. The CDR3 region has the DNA TGTGCCAGCAGTGAAGCCGGGACAGGGGGCTACGAGCAGTACTTC. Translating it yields CASSEAGTGGYEQYF.

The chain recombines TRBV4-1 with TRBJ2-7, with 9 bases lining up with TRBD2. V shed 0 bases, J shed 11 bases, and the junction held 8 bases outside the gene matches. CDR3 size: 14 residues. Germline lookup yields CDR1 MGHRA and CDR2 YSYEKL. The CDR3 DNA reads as TGCGCCAGCAGCCAAGATCTTCGCAGGACTAGCGAGTACTTC. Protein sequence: CASSQDLRRTSEYF.

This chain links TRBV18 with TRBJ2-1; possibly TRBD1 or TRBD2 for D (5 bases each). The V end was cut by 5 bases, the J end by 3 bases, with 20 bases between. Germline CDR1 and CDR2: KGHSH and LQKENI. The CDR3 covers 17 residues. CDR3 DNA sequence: TGTGCCAGCTCAGGCTGGAGTTCAGCGAGGGGCTACAATGAGCAGTTCTTC. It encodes CASSGWSSARGYNEQFF.